The rows below give T cell receptor beta chains drawn from one sample of a study of response to subunit inactivated influenza vaccine. Via MiXCR, TCRdb re-called the RT-PCR reads, giving one row per CDR3 protein. The sample has approximately 730,000 distinct CDR3 sequences, about 15% seen once; the top ten hold 6% to 8%. The source material was PBMCs from blood, sampled roughly 2 weeks before vaccination. The receptors come from a man aged 45-65 years who received an inactivated influenza vaccine. Each CDR3 is given with its conserved first and last residue. The D gene is left open where the match is weak. Rows may omit the clone size; those that give it use once, few, many or a size class.

clone size | D gene | J gene | V gene | CDR3 protein | CDR3 DNA
NA | TRBD1 | TRBJ1-6 | TRBV4-3 | CASSQGQGQRSRSPLHF | TGCGCCAGCAGCCAAGGACAGGGACAGAGGTCGCGTTCACCCCTCCACTTT
NA | NA | TRBJ2-1 | TRBV24-1 | CATGRESSYNEQFF | TGTGCCACCGGCAGGGAAAGCTCCTACAATGAGCAGTTCTTC
few | NA | TRBJ2-3 | TRBV15 | CATSTNSRTDTQYF | TGTGCCACCAGCACAAACAGTCGCACAGATACGCAGTATTTT
NA | TRBD1 | TRBJ2-2 | TRBV2 | CASSDPAGGYTGELFF | TGTGCCAGCAGTGATCCGGCAGGGGGTTACACCGGGGAGCTGTTTTTT
many | TRBD2 | TRBJ2-1 | TRBV28 | CASSLYSLAGNNEQFF | TGTGCCAGCAGTTTATATTCCCTAGCGGGCAACAATGAGCAGTTCTTC
few | NA | TRBJ1-4 | TRBV7-2 | CASSLTPGAEKLFF | TGTGCCAGCAGCTTGACGCCCGGAGCTGAAAAACTGTTTTTT
many | TRBD2 | TRBJ2-7 | TRBV20-1 | CSASRPGLATPHF | TGCAGTGCCTCCAGACCGGGACTAGCTACTCCACACTTC
NA | NA | TRBJ2-4 | TRBV11-2 | CASSRLAVNIQYF | TGTGCCAGCAGCCGTTTAGCGGTAAATATTCAGTACTTC
few | TRBD1 | TRBJ2-7 | TRBV5-1 | CASSRRQGASYEQYF | TGCGCCAGCAGCCGACGACAGGGGGCATCCTACGAGCAGTACTTC
NA | NA | TRBJ2-1 | TRBV6-2/TRBV6-3 | CASSLPADSSYNEQFF | TGTGCCAGCAGTCTCCCTGCGGACAGCTCCTACAATGAGCAGTTCTTC
NA | TRBD1 | TRBJ2-5 | TRBV5-1 | CASSGGTGWEETQYF | TGCGCCAGCAGCGGCGGGACAGGGTGGGAAGAGACCCAGTACTTC